The 3 T cell receptor beta chains in this list originate from one sample, sequenced in a study of T-cell reconstitution after alpha-beta-depleted transplantation in children. Study outcomes and limitations: At one year after transplant, newly produced T cells mostly accounted for T-cell counts and diversity.

TCRbeta library construction was performed incorporating unique molecular identifiers. TCRdb itself ran the PCR reads through MiXCR, one entry per CDR3 protein. The sample records fewer than 350,000 distinct CDR3 sequences, over 7.5% being singletons. Which antigens these TCRs recognize remains unknown. The sample was peripheral blood, taken 360 days after TCRalphabeta/CD19-depleted stem cell transplant. These receptors came from a female patient aged 2 to 10 who had a stem cell transplant for Fanconi anemia, so the T cells may come from the graft donor.

This clonotype occurred a few times. This rearrangement joins TRBV29-1 to TRBJ2-2; 11 bases line up with TRBD1. The CDR3 totals 14 residues. Germline trimming cut 7 bases from V and 1 base from J; bases unmatched to any gene: 2. Germline CDR1 reads SQVTM; CDR2 reads ANQGSEA. The CDR3 bases are TGCAGCGCGGGACAGGGGGGGAACACCGGGGAGCTGTTTTTT. It encodes CSAGQGGNTGELFF.

There are many counts of this clonotype. The J gene is TRBJ2-1, the V gene TRBV5-1, with 7 nucleotides matching TRBD1. The CDR3 is 14 amino acids. Germline CDR1 and CDR2: SGHRS and YFSETQ. Trimming removed 2 bases from V and 4 bases from J; junction bases left unmatched: 3. The CDR3 here is CASSFWDSYNEQFF. CDR3 DNA sequence: TGCGCCAGCAGCTTTTGGGACAGTTACAATGAGCAGTTCTTC.

This clonotype has more than one count but fewer than ten. The rearrangement joins TRBV6-5 to TRBJ2-3; D may correspond to TRBD1 or TRBD2 (5 bases each). CDR1 and CDR2 from the germline V gene are MNHEY and SVGAGI. The CDR3 totals 15 residues. V lost 4 bases, J lost 2 bases, and 13 bases lay in between. In DNA, the CDR3 is TGTGCCAGCAGTTTCCGGGACCCTCTCACAGATACGCAGTATTTT. Amino acids: CASSFRDPLTDTQYF.